One sample yielded the 12 T cell receptor beta chains listed below, sequenced in a study of T cells in Graves' hyperthyroidism and ophthalmopathy. RNA transcripts gave rise to amplified TCR beta CDR3 regions. A set of HTBI primers served as the primers for a first-round RT-PCR of the TCR CDR3. Using its own MiXCR run on the multiplex PCR reads, TCRdb lists one record per CDR3 protein. The table lists 600,000 or so distinct CDR3 sequences, 35% to 55% of them singletons. What was sequenced was peripheral blood or thyroid tissue (not recorded which). The origin of the receptors is a woman under 30 with Graves' hyperthyroidism.

This clonotype has ten or more counts. The chain is built from TRBV2 and TRBJ1-5; D unresolved. Trimming took off 4 bases at V and 3 bases at J, with 7 bases between the two ends. This CDR3 contains 13 residues. The germline V gene has CDR1 SNHLY and CDR2 FYNNEI. This CDR3 reads CASSGEFNQPQHF. The DNA of the CDR3 is TGTGCCAGCAGTGGGGAGTTCAATCAGCCCCAGCATTTT.

V gene TRBV6-1 combines with J gene TRBJ2-5, with a weak D call TRBD1 (5 bases). The germline V gene has CDR1 MNHNS and CDR2 SASEGT. The CDR3 is 16 amino acids. The V and J ends lost 5 bases and 5 bases respectively, with 21 bases between them. The CDR3: CASSQLLQGNGETQYF. The CDR3, as DNA: TGTGCCAGCAGTCAATTATTGCAGGGTAACGGGGAGACCCAGTACTTC.

This clonotype was seen more than once but under ten times. The J gene is TRBJ2-5, the V gene TRBV29-1, with TRBD1 matching over 10 bases. The CDR3 covers 15 residues. J was trimmed by 3 bases and V by 6 bases; bases with no gene match: 10. Germline V CDR1 and CDR2: SQVTM, ANQGSEA. CDR3 loop: CSVARRGQGKETQYF. In nucleotides, the CDR3 is TGCAGCGTCGCCCGGAGGGGACAGGGGAAAGAGACCCAGTACTTC.

Ten or more counts support this clonotype. This chain joins TRBV7-2 and TRBJ1-2; the match to TRBD1 covers 10 bases. The CDR3 extends over 13 amino acids. Germline V CDR1 and CDR2: SGHTA, FQGNSA. V was clipped by 4 bases and J by 8 bases; unmatched bases: 4. CDR3: CASSSGQGTGYTF. CDR3 bases: TGTGCCAGCAGCTCGGGACAGGGGACGGGCTACACCTTC.

This clonotype was observed at least ten times. The chain employs TRBV9 and TRBJ2-5, with 14 bases identical to TRBD2. The V gene's germline CDR1 is SGDLS and CDR2 YYNGEE. Trimming cost V 4 bases and J 5 bases; bases outside gene matches: 7. The CDR3 contains 16 residues. The CDR3 DNA follows: TGTGCCAGCAGCATGACTAGCGGGAGGGTAGGGGAGACCCAGTACTTC. Translating it yields CASSMTSGRVGETQYF.

The chain uses TRBV19 and TRBJ1-5, with D unresolved. The CDR3 consists of 14 residues. CDR1 is LNHDA, CDR2 SQIVND, per germline (reference sequence). V was pared by 9 bases and J by 1 base, with 13 bases between. CDR3 in DNA: TGTGCCAGCGCCCTCGGACCGAGCAATCAGCCCCAGCATTTT. Its translation is CASALGPSNQPQHF.

This clonotype was picked up a small number of times. The rearrangement joins TRBV20-1 to TRBJ2-7; no clear D. The V end was cut by 6 bases, the J end by 4 bases, with 22 bases between. CDR3 length: 15 residues. The germline V gene encodes CDR1 DFQATT and CDR2 SNEGSKA (reference sequence). This chain's CDR3 is CSAKTPDQNVYEQYF. The CDR3 DNA is TGCAGTGCGAAAACCCCGGACCAAAACGTATACGAGCAGTACTTC.

There are a few counts of this clonotype. This chain uses TRBV10-3 with TRBJ2-2, with no clear D. This CDR3 spans 12 amino acids. V gave up 4 bases and J gave up 4 bases, with 4 bases separating them. From germline, CDR1 is ENHRY and CDR2 SYGVKD. The CDR3 coding sequence is TGTGCCATCAGTGTAACCACCGGGGAGCTGTTTTTT. As protein: CAISVTTGELFF.

The chain couples TRBV13 to TRBJ2-7, with TRBD1 identical over 7 bases. CDR3 length equals 19 residues. V was pared by 0 bases and J by 0 bases, with 14 bases of the junction left unmatched. Germline lookup yields CDR1 PRHDT and CDR2 FYEKMQ (reference sequence). The CDR3 region is CASSLGDAGQVLYSYEQYF. Written as DNA, the CDR3 is TGTGCCAGCAGCTTAGGGGACGCCGGACAGGTTCTTTACTCCTACGAGCAGTACTTC.

Regarding this clonotype: One junction end does not reproduce the germline sequence, and a read error may be involved. This chain joins TRBV10-3 and TRBJ1-5; 9 positions agree with TRBD1. CDR3 size: 14 residues. Germline CDR1 is ENHRY and CDR2 is SYGVKD. For the CDR3, the DNA is TGTGCCAGCAGTGAGGGGACAGGGTTCCAGCCCCAGCATTTT. This codes for CASSEGTGFQPQHF.

This sequence joins TRBV15 and TRBJ1-2, with a tentative D call TRBD1 (6 bases). The CDR3 sequence is 14 residues long. CDR1 is LNHNV, CDR2 YYDKDF, per germline (reference sequence). V dropped 1 base and J dropped 4 bases, with 10 bases sitting between them. The CDR3 protein is CATSRAGDGYGYTF. The DNA for the CDR3 is TGTGCCACCAGCAGAGCAGGGGATGGCTATGGCTACACCTTC.

J is TRBJ2-7 and V is TRBV20-1; TRBD2 aligns across 14 bases. The CDR3 is made up of 16 amino acids. Germline V lookup: CDR1 DFQATT, CDR2 SNEGSKA (reference sequence). V trimming: 5 bases; J trimming: 4 bases; junction bases outside the gene matches: 10. This CDR3 reads CSARTGTSGSRYEQYF. DNA for the CDR3: TGCAGTGCTCGAACCGGGACTAGCGGGAGTAGGTACGAGCAGTACTTC.